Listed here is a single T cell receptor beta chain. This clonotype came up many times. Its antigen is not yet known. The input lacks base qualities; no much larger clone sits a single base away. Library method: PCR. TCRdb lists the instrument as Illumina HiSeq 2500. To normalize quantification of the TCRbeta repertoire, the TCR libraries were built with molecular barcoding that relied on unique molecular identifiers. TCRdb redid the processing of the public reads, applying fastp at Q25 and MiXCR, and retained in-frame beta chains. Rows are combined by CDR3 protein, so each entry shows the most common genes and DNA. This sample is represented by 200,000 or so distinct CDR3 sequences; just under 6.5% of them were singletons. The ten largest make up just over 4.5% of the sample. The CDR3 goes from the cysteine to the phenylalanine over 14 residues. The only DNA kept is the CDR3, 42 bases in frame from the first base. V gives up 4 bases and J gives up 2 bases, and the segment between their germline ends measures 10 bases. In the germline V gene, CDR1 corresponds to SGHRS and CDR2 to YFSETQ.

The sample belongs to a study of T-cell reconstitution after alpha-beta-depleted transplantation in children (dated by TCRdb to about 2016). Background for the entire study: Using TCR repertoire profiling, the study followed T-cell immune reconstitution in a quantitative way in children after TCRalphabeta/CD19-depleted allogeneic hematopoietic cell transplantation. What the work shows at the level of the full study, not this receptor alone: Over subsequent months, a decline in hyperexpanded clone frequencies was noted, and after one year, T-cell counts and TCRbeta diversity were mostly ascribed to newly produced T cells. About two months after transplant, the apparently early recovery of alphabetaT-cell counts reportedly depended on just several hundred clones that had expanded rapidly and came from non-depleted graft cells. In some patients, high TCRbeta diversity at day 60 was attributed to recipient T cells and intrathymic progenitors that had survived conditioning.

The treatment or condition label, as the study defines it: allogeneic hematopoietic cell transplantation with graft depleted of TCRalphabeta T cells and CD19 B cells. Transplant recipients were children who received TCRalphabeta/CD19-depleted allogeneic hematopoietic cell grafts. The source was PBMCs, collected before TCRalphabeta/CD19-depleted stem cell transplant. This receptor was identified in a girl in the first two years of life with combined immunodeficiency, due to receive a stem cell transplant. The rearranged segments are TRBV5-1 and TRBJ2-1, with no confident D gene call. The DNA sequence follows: TGCGCCAGCAGCATGGACCCACCCTACAATGAGCAGTTCTTC. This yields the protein CASSMDPPYNEQFF.